A selection of T cell receptor beta chains follows, all from one sample in a study of blood T cells in healthy people across ages. TCRdb reanalysed the 5' RACE reads using MiXCR and keeps one entry per CDR3 protein. The sample holds about 590,000 distinct CDR3 sequences; about 30% are singletons and the top ten take approximately 14%. Sample: blood. The source is a woman older than 75 in good health. Both conserved end residues are part of each CDR3. A D gene is named only where the DNA matches it firmly. Expanded clones are given a class, and other clones once, few, many or no size at all.

v_call	j_call	d_call	clone_size	cdr3_nt	cdr3_aa
TRBV7-9	TRBJ2-7	NA	NA	TGTGCCAGCAGCTCCCCGGGACTCCCAGGATACGAGCAGTACTTC	CASSSPGLPGYEQYF
TRBV7-8	TRBJ1-5	NA	many	TGTGCCAGCAGCTACCCCATTCAGGGGCTGAGCAATCAGCCCCAGCATTTT	CASSYPIQGLSNQPQHF
TRBV7-9	TRBJ1-5	TRBD1	NA	TGTGCCAGCAGCTTAGGGACAGGGGACGTGCGCAATCAGCCCCAGCATTTT	CASSLGTGDVRNQPQHF
TRBV29-1	TRBJ2-3	TRBD2	NA	TGCAGCGTTGACAGGACTAGCGGGTCAGATACGCAGTATTTT	CSVDRTSGSDTQYF
TRBV27	TRBJ2-7	NA	many	TGTGCCAGCAGTCCTCGCGCGGGGCGACTTAAAGACGAGCAGTACTTC	CASSPRAGRLKDEQYF
TRBV2	TRBJ2-5	TRBD1	many	TGTGCCAGCAGTGGCCCAATGGGACAGGGGGGTCGAGAGACCCAGTACTTC	CASSGPMGQGGRETQYF
TRBV20-1	TRBJ2-7	TRBD2	many	TGCAGTGCTATCTACCAGCGGGGGGGGCGAGAGCAGTACTTC	CSAIYQRGGREQYF
TRBV7-3	TRBJ2-3	NA	many	TGTGCCAGCAGCTTAACGGCCAAGGGCCCTCCGAGTACGCAGTATTTT	CASSLTAKGPPSTQYF
TRBV5-1	TRBJ2-5	TRBD1	many	TGCGCCAGCAGCTTCGGACAGGGTGAGGAGACCCAGTACTTC	CASSFGQGEETQYF
TRBV20-1	TRBJ1-1	TRBD1	NA	TGCAGTGCGCTTCCGGGACAGACGAACACTGAAGCTTTCTTT	CSALPGQTNTEAFF
TRBV7-9	TRBJ2-1	NA	NA	TGTGCCAGCAGCTTTCCAGGACATAACGCGGGTGAGCAGTTCTTC	CASSFPGHNAGEQFF
TRBV5-5	TRBJ2-1	TRBD2	NA	TGTGCCAGCAGGGGGTCATTAGCGGGAGGGTACAATGAGCAGTTCTTC	CASRGSLAGGYNEQFF
TRBV5-6	TRBJ1-1	TRBD1	few	TGTGCCAGCAGCCCGCCCGGGACAGGGATCCGGAGCACTGAAGCTTTCTTT	CASSPPGTGIRSTEAFF
TRBV6-6	TRBJ1-3	NA	few	TGTGCCAGCTCAGGTGGAAACACCATATATTTT	CASSGGNTIYF
TRBV4-3	TRBJ2-7	TRBD2	many	TGCGCCAGCAGCGAAGTAGTTGGTAGCGGGGGGTCCTTGTTCCACGAGCAGTACTTC	CASSEVVGSGGSLFHEQYF
TRBV28	TRBJ2-7	NA	many	TGTGCCAGCAGTCTCGGGACCCTCTCCTACGAGCAGTACTTC	CASSLGTLSYEQYF
TRBV28	TRBJ1-2	TRBD1	NA	TGTGCCAGCAGTTTCGGCACAGGGGGCGCCCCCGGCTATGGCTACACCTTC	CASSFGTGGAPGYGYTF
TRBV2	TRBJ2-1	NA	few	TGTGCCAGCAGGGGCGACAGGTACAATGAGCAGTTCTTC	CASRGDRYNEQFF
TRBV20-1	TRBJ2-7	TRBD1	many	TGCAGTGCGCCTCCGGGACAGGAGTACGAGCAGTACTTC	CSAPPGQEYEQYF
TRBV10-3	TRBJ1-2	NA	many	TGTGCCATCACCCGTCGGGGGAATTTTAACTATGGCTACACCTTC	CAITRRGNFNYGYTF
TRBV5-4	TRBJ2-2	NA	NA	TGTGCCAGCAGCTTACCCCTAGTGGGGAACACCGGGGAGCTGTTTTTT	CASSLPLVGNTGELFF
TRBV18	TRBJ1-4	NA	NA	TGTGCCAGCTCACCAGAGACCCCCCGTGGAAATGAAAAACTGTTTTTT	CASSPETPRGNEKLFF
TRBV25-1	TRBJ1-2	TRBD1	NA	TGTGCCTGCCGGACAGGGTCAGACTATGGCTACACCTTC	CACRTGSDYGYTF
TRBV2	TRBJ2-7	TRBD2	many	TGTGCCAGCACCCGAGAGACTAGCGGAGTATACGAGCAGTACTTC	CASTRETSGVYEQYF
TRBV27	TRBJ1-1	NA	once	TGTGCCAGCAGCCTAGGACGGTCCTCAGAAGCTTTCTTT	CASSLGRSSEAFF
TRBV4-3	TRBJ2-7	NA	many	TGCGCCAGCAGCCAAGAAATCACCAGGCTGGAATCCTACGAGCAGTACTTC	CASSQEITRLESYEQYF
TRBV2	TRBJ1-5	NA	few	TGTGCCAGCAGTCGGGACGGAGCGCCACAGCCCCAGCATTTT	CASSRDGAPQPQHF
TRBV9	TRBJ2-7	NA	few	TGTGCCAGCAGCGTAGCTGTGTACTCCTACAATGAGCAGTACTTC	CASSVAVYSYNEQYF
TRBV5-5	TRBJ1-3	TRBD1	few	TGTGCCAGCAGCCTCGGGACAGGCCGTATCTTTGGAAACACCATATATTTT	CASSLGTGRIFGNTIYF
TRBV20-1	TRBJ2-1	TRBD2	many	TGCAGTGCTCTTAGCGGGGGGGCTTGGAATGAGCAGTTCTTC	CSALSGGAWNEQFF
TRBV7-3	TRBJ2-1	TRBD1	many	TGTGCCAGCAGCTCACAGGGGTTGAACGAGCAGTTCTTC	CASSSQGLNEQFF
TRBV6-1	TRBJ2-2	NA	few	TGTGCCAGCAGACAACCGTGGCGCGCAGACGACACCGGGGAGCTGTTTTTT	CASRQPWRADDTGELFF
TRBV12-3/TRBV12-4	TRBJ2-6	NA	many	TGTGCCAGCAGCACCGACGTCGGCGTCCTGACTTTC	CASSTDVGVLTF
TRBV6-1	TRBJ2-1	TRBD2	once	TGTGCCAGCAGCGTCGGGGGGTCCAGCTACGAGCAGTTCTTC	CASSVGGSSYEQFF
TRBV3-1	TRBJ2-5	NA	many	TGTGCCAGCAGCCAAGGGCGTGAGAAGACCCAGTACTTC	CASSQGREKTQYF
TRBV6-6	TRBJ1-2	TRBD1	many	TGTGCCAGCAGCGGACAGGGCACAAGTGGCTACACCTTC	CASSGQGTSGYTF
TRBV24-1	TRBJ2-3	NA	NA	TGTGCCACCAGTGATCCTACTTCAGCGTCGCAGTATTTT	CATSDPTSASQYF
TRBV28	TRBJ1-6	NA	NA	TGTGCCAGCAGTCCGGCCGCGTGGGGTGGTAATTCACCCCTCCACTTT	CASSPAAWGGNSPLHF
TRBV6-6	TRBJ2-7	NA	NA	TGTGCCAGCACCCCGGGGAAGACGGGGGCCCCAGGCGAGCAGTACTTC	CASTPGKTGAPGEQYF
TRBV3-1	TRBJ1-5	NA	many	TGTGCCAGCAGCCAAGGTGTGGGGGCGTTACGTCAGCCCCAGCATTTT	CASSQGVGALRQPQHF
TRBV6-2/TRBV6-3	TRBJ2-3	NA	many	TGTGCCAGCAGGGGAGTAGCCCCTAGCACAGATACGCAGTATTTT	CASRGVAPSTDTQYF
TRBV12-3/TRBV12-4	TRBJ1-2	NA	NA	TGTGCCAGCAGTCCTTGGACAGAGGACTACACCTTC	CASSPWTEDYTF
TRBV6-1	TRBJ1-6	NA	NA	TGTGCCAGCACTGGGCCTGGGAATTCACCCCTCCACTTT	CASTGPGNSPLHF
TRBV20-1	TRBJ2-4	TRBD2	NA	TGCAGTGCTAGAATAGGGACTAGCGGGGGGAATAGAGCCAAAAACATTCAGTACTTC	CSARIGTSGGNRAKNIQYF
TRBV9	TRBJ1-2	NA	NA	TGTGCCAGCAGCGTAGGGGGGTCTAAAAACTATGGCTACACCTTC	CASSVGGSKNYGYTF
TRBV6-5	TRBJ2-7	TRBD1	many	TGTGCCAGCAGGGTGGGACAGGGACTCTACGAGCAGTACTTC	CASRVGQGLYEQYF
TRBV6-2/TRBV6-3	TRBJ2-1	TRBD2	NA	TGTGCCAGCAGTTCCAGGGGGCCGACTAGCGGGTTTTCCTACAATGAGCAGTTCTTC	CASSSRGPTSGFSYNEQFF
TRBV4-1	TRBJ2-2	TRBD1	few	TGCGCCAGCAGCCAGGATTGGGGACAGTTCACCGGGGAGCTGTTTTTT	CASSQDWGQFTGELFF
TRBV30	TRBJ1-4	NA	few	TGTGCCTGGCACCCTCGACGGCTAACTAATGAAAAACTGTTTTTT	CAWHPRRLTNEKLFF
TRBV6-2/TRBV6-3	TRBJ2-3	TRBD2	NA	TGTGCCAGCAGGAACTTAGCGGGAGATCAGTATTTT	CASRNLAGDQYF
TRBV5-1	TRBJ1-2	NA	many	TGCGCCAGCAGCTTGTTAGGCAGGGTGCTGTATGGCTACACCTTC	CASSLLGRVLYGYTF
TRBV6-5	TRBJ2-7	NA	NA	TGTGCCAGCGCACCGAGGACCCTATTGTACGAGCAGTACTTC	CASAPRTLLYEQYF
TRBV5-1	TRBJ2-5	NA	few	TGCGCCAGCAGCTGGTCTGGGTTCCGAGAGACCCAGTACTTC	CASSWSGFRETQYF
TRBV7-2	TRBJ1-4	NA	NA	TGTGCCAGCAGCCAACGGGGGGGGAGGGTTGAAAAACTGTTTTTT	CASSQRGGRVEKLFF
TRBV10-3	TRBJ2-7	NA	NA	TGTGCCATCAGTGTGGAGGGCTACGAGCAGTACTTC	CAISVEGYEQYF